This section outlines one T cell receptor beta chain sequence together with its context. Per germline, CDR1 MNHNY and CDR2 SVGAGI (reference sequence). The CDR3 covers 12 residues. V dropped 8 bases and J dropped 8 bases, with 13 bases sitting between them. Among the 120 subjects of the validation cohort, separate from the roughly 600-subject first cohort, were the donors. TCRdb's copy holds only in-frame clones and misses some; the assay was immunoSEQ multiplex PCR. The sample lists 150,000 to 200,000 clones, roughly 85% occurring once. The entry originates in a study of cytomegalovirus exposure and HLA in healthy donors. On the study more broadly: The same platform was used for the 110 or so validation repertoires as for the 600 to 700 first-cohort repertoires, as reported in a later analysis.

The chain uses TRBV6-6 and TRBJ2-1; D possibly corresponds to TRBD1 (6 bases). The source of this sequence is a man aged 18 to 35 in good health and CMV-seropositive. Sample: PBMCs. The CDR3 spells CASSPTGDEQFF. The CDR3 region has the DNA TGTGCCAGCTCCCCGACAGGTGATGAGCAGTTCTTC.